The clone carrying this T cell receptor (beta chain) was recorded a few times. Germline V CDR1 and CDR2: SNHLY, FYNNEI. This CDR3 contains 15 residues. The trim removed 6 bases at V and 7 bases at J, leaving 11 bases unmatched. These data belong to a study of beta chain features in type 1 diabetes. All of the isolated RNA was reverse transcribed, so expressed TCRB transcripts were sequenced. Only in-frame clones appear in the TCRdb table, and some are missing; sequencing was by immunoSEQ multiplex PCR. The table shows under 250,000 clones, with about a tenth occurring only once. The V and J genes are TRBV2 and TRBJ2-1; 8 nucleotides agree with TRBD1. The sequence was collected from a man aged 18 to 30 in good health. Sequenced sample: central memory CD4+ T cells from blood. CDR3 sequence reads: CASSGQGSSGNEQFF. CDR3 DNA: TGTGCCAGCAGCGGACAGGGAAGTTCGGGGAATGAGCAGTTCTTC.